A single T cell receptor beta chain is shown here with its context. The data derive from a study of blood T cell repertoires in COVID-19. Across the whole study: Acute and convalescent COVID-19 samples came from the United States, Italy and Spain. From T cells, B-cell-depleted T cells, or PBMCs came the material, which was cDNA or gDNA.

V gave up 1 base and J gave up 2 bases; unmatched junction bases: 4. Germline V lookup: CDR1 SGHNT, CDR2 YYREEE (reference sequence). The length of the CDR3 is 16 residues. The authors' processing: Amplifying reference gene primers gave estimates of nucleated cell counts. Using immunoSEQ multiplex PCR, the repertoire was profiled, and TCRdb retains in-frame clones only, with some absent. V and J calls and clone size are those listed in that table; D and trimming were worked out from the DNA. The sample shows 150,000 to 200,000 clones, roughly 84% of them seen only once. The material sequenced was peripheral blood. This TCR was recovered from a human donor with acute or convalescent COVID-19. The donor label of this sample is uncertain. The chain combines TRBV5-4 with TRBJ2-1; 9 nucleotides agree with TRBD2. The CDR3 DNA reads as TGTGCCAGCAGCTTGAGGGGCGGGAGGGCCTACAATGAGCAGTTCTTC. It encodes CASSLRGGRAYNEQFF.